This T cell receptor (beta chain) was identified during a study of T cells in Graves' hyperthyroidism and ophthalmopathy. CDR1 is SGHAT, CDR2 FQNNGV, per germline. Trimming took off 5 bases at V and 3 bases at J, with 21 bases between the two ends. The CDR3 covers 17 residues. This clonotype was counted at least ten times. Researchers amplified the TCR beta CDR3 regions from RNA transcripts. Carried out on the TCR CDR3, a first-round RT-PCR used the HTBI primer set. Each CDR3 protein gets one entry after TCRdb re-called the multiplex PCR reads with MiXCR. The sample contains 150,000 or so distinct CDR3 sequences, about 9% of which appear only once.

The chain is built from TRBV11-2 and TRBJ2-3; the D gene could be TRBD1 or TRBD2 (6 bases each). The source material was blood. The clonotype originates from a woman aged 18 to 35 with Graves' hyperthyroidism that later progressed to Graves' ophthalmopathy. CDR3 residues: CASSARGGAGTTDTQYF. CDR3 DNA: TGTGCCAGCAGCGCCCGAGGGGGAGCGGGCACTACAGATACGCAGTATTTT. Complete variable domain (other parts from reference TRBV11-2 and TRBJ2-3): EAGVAQSPRYKIIEKRQSVAFWCNPISGHATLYWYQQILGQGPKLLIQFQNNGVVDDSQLPKDRFSAERLKGVDSTLKIQPAKLEDSAVYLCASSARGGAGTTDTQYFGPGTRLTVL.